The 27 T cell receptor beta chains below were found in one sample sequenced in a study of cytotoxic CD8 clonotypes in ibrutinib-treated CLL. Sequencing was performed with immunoSEQ multiplex PCR; in TCRdb, only in-frame clones are kept and a portion is missing. The table records about 92,000 clones, around 77% of them present only once. Sequences were derived from PBMCs, sampled after 24 months of ibrutinib treatment. The receptors come from a human donor with chronic lymphocytic leukemia.

The table lists this clone with a few counts. This CDR3 reads CASSSNSPLHF. CDR3 nucleotides: TGTGCCAGCAGCTCCAATTCACCCCTCCACTTT. V usage is TRBV27 and J usage is TRBJ1-6; D remains unclear. The CDR3 runs 11 residues. CDR1 is MNHEY, CDR2 SMNVEV, per germline (reference sequence). Trimming took off 6 bases at V and 7 bases at J, with 4 bases between the two ends.

The J gene is TRBJ1-3, the V gene TRBV7-3; D is uncertain. CDR1 and CDR2 (germline): SGHTA, FQGTGA. The germline V and J ends were trimmed by 5 bases and 0 bases, with 14 bases remaining between them. The CDR3 is made up of 16 amino acids. The CDR3 DNA follows: TGTGCCAGCAGCCAATCAGCCCGGAGCTCTGGAAACACCATATATTTT. Its protein product is CASSQSARSSGNTIYF. Using reference TRBV7-3 and TRBJ1-3 for the parts outside the CDR3, the full variable domain is GAGVSQTPSNKVTEKGKYVELRCDPISGHTALYWYRQSLGQGPEFLIYFQGTGAADDSGLPNDRFFAVRPEGSVSTLKIQRTERGDSAVYLCASSQSARSSGNTIYFGEGSWLTVV.

This clone was counted only a few times. This chain links TRBV4-3 with TRBJ2-2; no clear D gene. With 1 base removed from V and 4 bases from J, the gap between germline ends came to 13 bases. Germline V gene data show CDR1 as LGHNA and CDR2 as YSLEER. This CDR3 is built from 16 residues. Written as DNA, the CDR3 is TGCGCCAGCAGCCAAGTTCTTGGCCGGAGCACCGGGGAGCTGTTTTTT. Amino acid sequence: CASSQVLGRSTGELFF.

The rearrangement uses TRBV19 and TRBJ2-1; 7 positions agree with TRBD2. Trimming at V came to 6 bases and at J to 4 bases, leaving 18 bases not matched to a gene. Per the germline V gene, CDR1 is LNHDA and CDR2 is SQIVND (reference sequence). The CDR3 length is 18 residues. The CDR3 DNA follows: TGTGCCAGTAGAAATCGGGCTAGCGGCCCTCAGAAGTACAATGAGCAGTTCTTC. Amino acid sequence: CASRNRASGPQKYNEQFF.

A single count supports this clone. This sequence joins TRBV7-2 and TRBJ1-3; D unresolved. V lost 2 bases, J lost 4 bases, and 12 bases lay in between. Germline-derived CDR1 and CDR2 are SGHTA and FQGNSA. The CDR3 covers 15 residues. The CDR3 DNA reads TGTGCCAGCAGCTTACCGACTTTGGGGGGAAACACCATATATTTT. Translation: CASSLPTLGGNTIYF.

The gene calls are TRBV9 and TRBJ1-3; possible D gene TRBD1, 5 bases. V was trimmed by 4 bases and J by 0 bases, leaving 11 bases between them. This CDR3 is 15 amino acids long. Germline CDR1 is SGDLS and CDR2 is YYNGEE. Written as DNA, the CDR3 is TGTGCCAGCAGCCCCCAGGGAAACTCTGGAAACACCATATATTTT. Residues: CASSPQGNSGNTIYF. Full variable domain (missing parts from reference TRBV9 and TRBJ1-3): DSGVTQTPKHLITATGQRVTLRCSPRSGDLSVYWYQQSLDQGLQFLIQYYNGEERAKGNILERFSAQQFPDLHSELNLSSLELGDSALYFCASSPQGNSGNTIYFGEGSWLTVV.

This clone was counted between two and nine times. The rearrangement joins TRBV18 to TRBJ1-1; 7 bases agree with TRBD1. J lost 5 bases, V lost 2 bases, and 5 bases had no gene match. There are 14 residues in the CDR3. Per the germline V gene, CDR1 is KGHSH and CDR2 is LQKENI. Written as DNA, the CDR3 is TGTGCCAGCTCACCAGCCGGACAGGCAACTGAAGCTTTCTTT. Residues: CASSPAGQATEAFF.

This chain connects TRBV5-1 to TRBJ2-7; 14 positions agree with TRBD2. The germline CDR1 and CDR2 sequences are SGHRS and YFSETQ. The CDR3 extends over 17 amino acids. The V and J ends lost 3 bases and 5 bases, in that order; junction bases with no gene match: 10. The CDR3, as DNA: TGCGCCAGCAGCTCTGGACTAGCGGGAGGAGAGGGAAACGAGCAGTACTTC. Protein sequence: CASSSGLAGGEGNEQYF.

This chain joins TRBV7-6 and TRBJ2-1; a weak D match, TRBD1 (6 bases). Germline CDR1 reads SGHVS; CDR2 reads FNYEAQ. V was cut by 5 bases and J by 0 bases, with 17 bases left in between. The CDR3 has 17 residues. The DNA of the CDR3 is TGTGCCAGCAGCCTTCAACAGGGTGGGGGCTCCTACAATGAGCAGTTCTTC. This sequence encodes CASSLQQGGGSYNEQFF.

The chain has TRBV29-1 and TRBJ2-1, with D unclear. The germline gives CDR1 SQVTM, CDR2 ANQGSEA. Deletions cut 2 bases from V and 0 bases from J, with 11 bases between. The CDR3 has 15 amino acids. CDR3 loop: CSVEFWASSYNEQFF. In nucleotides, the CDR3 is TGCAGCGTTGAATTTTGGGCTAGCTCCTACAATGAGCAGTTCTTC.

This clone was found once. The chain is built from TRBV7-7 and TRBJ2-5; no firm D call. V lost 4 bases and J lost 4, with 10 bases in between. CDR3 length: 13 residues. Germline lookup yields CDR1 SSHAT and CDR2 FNYEAQ (reference sequence). CDR3 DNA: TGTGCCAGCAGCTCCCAACGCGGAGAGACCCAGTACTTC. Protein product: CASSSQRGETQYF.

The J gene is TRBJ1-2, the V gene TRBV6-4; TRBD1 agrees at 8 bases. J was trimmed by 0 bases and V by 6 bases; bases with no gene match: 6. Germline V gene sequence: CDR1 MRHNA, CDR2 SNTAGT. The CDR3 length is 15 residues. As DNA, the CDR3 is TGTGCCAGCAGGGACAGGGATCAAGCTAACTATGGCTACACCTTC. It is translated as CASRDRDQANYGYTF.

The chain is built from TRBV27 and TRBJ1-3; D is unresolved. V dropped 3 bases and J dropped 4 bases, with 10 bases sitting between them. Germline values: CDR1 MNHEY, CDR2 SMNVEV (reference sequence). This CDR3 contains 14 residues. CDR3 loop: CASSLGYRGNTIYF. CDR3 in DNA: TGTGCCAGCAGTTTGGGTTACAGAGGAAACACCATATATTTT.

This clone was detected many times. The chain uses TRBV4-1 and TRBJ2-1; D gene uncertain. Trimming removed 4 bases from V and 6 bases from J, with 13 bases in between. From germline, CDR1 is MGHRA and CDR2 YSYEKL. The CDR3 runs to 14 residues. The CDR3 sequence is CASSPVHLGNEQFF. CDR3 coding DNA: TGCGCCAGCAGCCCTGTCCACTTGGGCAATGAGCAGTTCTTC.

This clone was counted only a few times. No DNA is shown, since the ends of the CDR3 on it are uncertain; the CDR3 is the one TCRdb lists. This sequence joins TRBV4-1 and TRBJ1-2. Germline values: CDR1 MGHRA, CDR2 YSYEKL. 16 amino acids form the CDR3, both terminal residues included. CDR3 sequence: CASSQFGPGTEGRGTF.

The sample holds a few counts of this clone. The V gene is TRBV6-5, the J gene TRBJ2-7; perhaps TRBD2 as D (6 bases). V lost 8 bases and J lost 5, with 16 bases in between. The germline V gene encodes CDR1 MNHEY and CDR2 SVGAGI. The CDR3 is 13 amino acids. DNA for the CDR3: TGTGCCAGCCGGCGGGACTCTATGGACGAGCAGTACTTC. As protein: CASRRDSMDEQYF.

The V call is TRBV7-6, the J call TRBJ2-6; 11 bases match TRBD2. J gave up 0 bases and V 5 bases, and 6 bases lay outside the gene matches. The CDR3 contains 18 residues. Germline V CDR1 and CDR2: SGHVS, FNYEAQ. The CDR3 DNA sequence: TGTGCCAGCAGCCCCTGGACTAGCGGGTCCTCTGGGGCCAACGTCCTGACTTTC. It encodes CASSPWTSGSSGANVLTF.

This clone occurred once. The V and J genes are TRBV11-2 and TRBJ2-1; D possibly corresponds to TRBD2 (5 bases). This CDR3 is built from 13 residues. V lost 5 bases to trimming and J lost 7 bases, with 12 bases between them. In germline, CDR1 is SGHAT, CDR2 FQNNGV. Here the CDR3 reads CASSKDSPNEQFF. For the CDR3, the DNA is TGTGCCAGCAGCAAGGACTCGCCGAATGAGCAGTTCTTC.

This clone has a handful of counts. The V and J genes are TRBV4-2 and TRBJ1-5; TRBD1 matches at 7 bases. Per the germline V gene, CDR1 is LGHNA and CDR2 is YNFKEQ. CDR3 size: 16 residues. V lost 3 bases and J lost 6; bases outside the gene matches: 11. CDR3 DNA: TGTGCCAGCAGCCAGGGCGCCGACAGGGCGGCTCAGCCCCAGCATTTT. Protein: CASSQGADRAAQPQHF.

The chain combines TRBV9 with TRBJ1-5; no definite D call. Germline V CDR1 and CDR2: SGDLS, YYNGEE. The germline V and J ends were trimmed by 4 bases and 3 bases, with 8 bases remaining between them. The CDR3 runs to 13 residues. The CDR3 is CASSSTFNQPQHF. CDR3 nucleotides: TGTGCCAGCAGCTCGACATTCAATCAGCCCCAGCATTTT.

The gene calls are TRBV6-6 and TRBJ1-1; no clear D. V lost 6 bases, J lost 2 bases, and 13 bases lay in between. CDR1 and CDR2 from the germline V gene are MNHNY and SVGAGI (reference sequence). The CDR3 has 14 amino acids. As DNA, the CDR3 is TGTGCCAGCAGACTACCTGAGGAAAACACTGAAGCTTTCTTT. As protein: CASRLPEENTEAFF.

The chain joins TRBV11-2 to TRBJ2-1; a possible D gene is TRBD2 (5 bases). CDR1 is SGHAT and CDR2 is FQNNGV in the germline V gene. V shed 0 bases and J shed 6 bases, with 9 bases lying between them. The CDR3 loop spans 14 amino acids. CDR3 DNA sequence: TGTGCCAGCAGCTTAGATAGACTACCCAATGAGCAGTTCTTC. Translating it yields CASSLDRLPNEQFF.

CDR3 protein: CSARGFTEQYF. In DNA form, the CDR3 reads TGCAGTGCTAGGGGGTTCACCGAGCAGTACTTC. The V and J genes are TRBV20-1 and TRBJ2-7; D gene uncertain. Germline-derived CDR1 and CDR2 are DFQATT and SNEGSKA (reference sequence). The CDR3 contains 11 residues. V shed 3 bases and J shed 6 bases, with 9 bases lying between them.

V usage is TRBV18 and J usage is TRBJ2-7; TRBD1 might be the D (6 bases). The CDR3 has 14 residues. Germline CDR1 reads KGHSH; CDR2 reads LQKENI. Trimming left V 3 bases short and J 6 bases short, with 15 bases between. For the CDR3, the DNA is TGTGCCAGCTCACCGGAGATACTCAGGGGCGAGCAGTACTTC. Translating it yields CASSPEILRGEQYF. Combining the CDR3 with reference TRBV18 and TRBJ2-7 gives the whole variable domain NAGVMQNPRHLVRRRGQEARLRCSPMKGHSHVYWYRQLPEEGLKFMVYLQKENIIDESGMPKERFSAEFPKEGPSILRIQQVVRGDSAAYFCASSPEILRGEQYFGPGTRLTVT.

The chain recombines TRBV27 with TRBJ1-4; 7 bases match TRBD1. The CDR3 spans 15 residues. The germline CDR1 and CDR2 sequences are MNHEY and SMNVEV (reference sequence). V lost 2 bases and J lost 5; bases outside the gene matches: 5. The CDR3 bases are TGTGCCAGCAGTTTAGGGGGACAGCCGAATGAAAAACTGTTTTTT. The encoded protein is CASSLGGQPNEKLFF.

This clone was detected once. The CDR3 loop reads CASSFRVGSLAETQYF. CDR3 DNA sequence: TGTGCCAGCAGTTTCCGGGTGGGGTCGCTCGCAGAGACCCAGTACTTC. V gene TRBV27 combines with J gene TRBJ2-5; D ambiguous. The CDR3 covers 16 residues. Trimming stripped 3 bases from V and 4 bases from J, with 18 bases between. The germline CDR1 and CDR2 sequences are MNHEY and SMNVEV (reference sequence).

The gene calls are TRBV7-9 and TRBJ1-1; a possible D gene is TRBD1 (6 bases). CDR1 and CDR2 from the germline V gene are SEHNR and FQNEAQ (reference sequence). V was pared by 4 bases and J by 5 bases, with 14 bases between. This CDR3 region has 14 residues. In DNA form, the CDR3 reads TGTGCCAGCAGCTCGTTACAGGGTGGGACTGAAGCTTTCTTT. Translating it yields CASSSLQGGTEAFF. Full variable domain (missing parts from reference TRBV7-9 and TRBJ1-1): DTGVSQNPRHKITKRGQNVTFRCDPISEHNRLYWYRQTLGQGPEFLTYFQNEAQLEKSRLLSDRFSAERPKGSFSTLEIQRTEQGDSAMYLCASSSLQGGTEAFFGQGTRLTVV.